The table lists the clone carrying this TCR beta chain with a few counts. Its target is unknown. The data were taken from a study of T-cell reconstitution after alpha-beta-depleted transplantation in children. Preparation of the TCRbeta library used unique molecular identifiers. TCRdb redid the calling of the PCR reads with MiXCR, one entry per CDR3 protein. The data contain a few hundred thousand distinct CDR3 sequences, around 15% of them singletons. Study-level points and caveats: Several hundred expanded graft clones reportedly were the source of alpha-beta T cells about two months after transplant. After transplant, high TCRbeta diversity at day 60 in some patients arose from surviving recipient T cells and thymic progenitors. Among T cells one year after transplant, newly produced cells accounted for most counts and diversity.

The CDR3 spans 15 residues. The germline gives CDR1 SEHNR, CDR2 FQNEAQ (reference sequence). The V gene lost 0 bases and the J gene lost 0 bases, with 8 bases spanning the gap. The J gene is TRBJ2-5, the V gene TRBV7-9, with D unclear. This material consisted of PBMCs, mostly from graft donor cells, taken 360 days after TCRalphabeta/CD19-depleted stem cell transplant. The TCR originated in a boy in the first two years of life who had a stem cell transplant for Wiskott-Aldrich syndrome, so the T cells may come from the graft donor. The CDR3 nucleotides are TGTGCCAGCAGCTTAGCGGGCACCGACCAAGAGACCCAGTACTTC. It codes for CASSLAGTDQETQYF.